This TCR beta chain was found in a study of T cells in Graves' hyperthyroidism and ophthalmopathy. Template material for amplifying TCR beta CDR3 regions consisted of RNA transcripts. In the first-round RT-PCR of the TCR CDR3, the HTBI primer set was used. Each CDR3 protein is one row after TCRdb ran MiXCR on the multiplex PCR reads. The data show over 700,000 distinct CDR3 sequences, with over 35% seen just once and roughly 31% held by the top ten. This clonotype turned up a few times. Sequencing was carried out using blood. The clonotype comes from a woman in her 40s with Graves' hyperthyroidism.

The CDR3 DNA follows: TGCAGTGCTAGTGGGACAGGGGCGTTTTATGGCTACACCTTC. Its translation is CSASGTGAFYGYTF. The chain joins TRBV20-1 to TRBJ1-2, with 10 bases identical to TRBD1. This CDR3 is built from 14 residues. V shed 3 bases and J 5 bases; nucleotides not matched to a gene: 6. CDR1 DFQATT and CDR2 SNEGSKA come from the germline V gene (reference sequence).